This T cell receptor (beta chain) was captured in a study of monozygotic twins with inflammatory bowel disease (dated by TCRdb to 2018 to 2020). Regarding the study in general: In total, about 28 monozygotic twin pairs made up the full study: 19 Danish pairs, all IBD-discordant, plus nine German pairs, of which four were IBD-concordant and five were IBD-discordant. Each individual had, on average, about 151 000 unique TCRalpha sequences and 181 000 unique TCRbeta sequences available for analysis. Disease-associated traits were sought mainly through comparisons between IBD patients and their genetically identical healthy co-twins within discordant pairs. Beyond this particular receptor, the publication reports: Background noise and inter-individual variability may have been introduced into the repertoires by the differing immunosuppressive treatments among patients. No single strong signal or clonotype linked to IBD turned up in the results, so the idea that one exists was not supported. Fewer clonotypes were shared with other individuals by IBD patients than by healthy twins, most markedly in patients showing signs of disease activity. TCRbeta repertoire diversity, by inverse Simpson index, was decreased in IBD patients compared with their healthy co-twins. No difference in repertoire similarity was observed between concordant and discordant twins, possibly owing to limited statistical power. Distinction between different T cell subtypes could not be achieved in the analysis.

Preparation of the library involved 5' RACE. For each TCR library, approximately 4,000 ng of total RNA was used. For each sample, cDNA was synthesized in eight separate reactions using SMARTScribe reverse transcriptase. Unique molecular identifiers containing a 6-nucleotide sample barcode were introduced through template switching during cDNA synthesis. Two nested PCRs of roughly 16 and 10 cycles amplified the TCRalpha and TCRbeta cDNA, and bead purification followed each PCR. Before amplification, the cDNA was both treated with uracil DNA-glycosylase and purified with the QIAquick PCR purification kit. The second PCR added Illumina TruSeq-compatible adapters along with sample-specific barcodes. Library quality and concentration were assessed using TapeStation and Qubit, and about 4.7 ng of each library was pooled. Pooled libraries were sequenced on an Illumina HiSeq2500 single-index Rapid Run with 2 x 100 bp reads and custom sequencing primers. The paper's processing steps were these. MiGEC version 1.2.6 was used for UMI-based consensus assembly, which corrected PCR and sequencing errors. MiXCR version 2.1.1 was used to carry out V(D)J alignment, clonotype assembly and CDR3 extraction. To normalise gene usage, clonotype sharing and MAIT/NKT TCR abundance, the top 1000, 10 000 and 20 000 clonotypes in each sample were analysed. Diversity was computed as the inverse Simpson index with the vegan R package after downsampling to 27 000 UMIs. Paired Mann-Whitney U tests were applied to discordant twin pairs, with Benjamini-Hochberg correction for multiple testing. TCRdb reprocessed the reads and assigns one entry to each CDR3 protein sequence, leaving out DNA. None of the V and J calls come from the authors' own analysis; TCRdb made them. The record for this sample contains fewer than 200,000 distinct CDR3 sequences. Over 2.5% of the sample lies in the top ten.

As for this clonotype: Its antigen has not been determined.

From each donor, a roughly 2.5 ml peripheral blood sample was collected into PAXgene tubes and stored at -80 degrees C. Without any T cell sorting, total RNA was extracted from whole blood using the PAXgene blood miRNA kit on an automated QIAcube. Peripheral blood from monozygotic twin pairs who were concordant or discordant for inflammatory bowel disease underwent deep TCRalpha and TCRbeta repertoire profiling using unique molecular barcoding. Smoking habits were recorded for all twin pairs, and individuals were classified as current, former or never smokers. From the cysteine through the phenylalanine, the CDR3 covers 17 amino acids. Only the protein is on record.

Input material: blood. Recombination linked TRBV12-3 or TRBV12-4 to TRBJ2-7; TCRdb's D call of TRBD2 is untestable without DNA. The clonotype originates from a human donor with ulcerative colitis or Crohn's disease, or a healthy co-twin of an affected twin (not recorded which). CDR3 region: CASSSLAGGTLYYEQYF.